Presented here are 14 T cell receptor beta chains from one specimen sequenced in a study of cytomegalovirus exposure and HLA in healthy donors. Using immunoSEQ multiplex PCR, the repertoire was profiled, and TCRdb retains in-frame clones only, with some absent. Of about 130,000 clones in the sample, over 85% were seen once. The specimen was PBMCs. These receptors all come from a young man in good health and CMV-seronegative.

The V and J genes are TRBV27 and TRBJ1-4, with D possibly matching TRBD1 (6 bases). The CDR3 totals 15 residues. Trimming took off 4 bases at V and 8 bases at J, with 17 bases between the two ends. Germline lookup yields CDR1 MNHEY and CDR2 SMNVEV (reference sequence). The CDR3 region is CASSSYRDFGEKLFF. The CDR3 nucleotides are TGTGCCAGCAGTTCTTACAGGGATTTTGGAGAAAAACTGTTTTTT.

The rearrangement links TRBV2 to TRBJ1-5; the match to TRBD1 covers 7 bases. CDR3 length equals 17 residues. Germline trimming cut 6 bases from V and 5 bases from J; bases unmatched to any gene: 16. Germline CDR1 reads SNHLY; CDR2 reads FYNNEI. CDR3 region: CASRSGQVGRQDQPQHF. CDR3 in DNA: TGTGCCAGCAGGTCTGGACAGGTCGGGCGGCAGGATCAGCCCCAGCATTTT. The full variable domain, with the rest looked up from reference TRBV2 and TRBJ1-5, is EPEVTQTPSHQVTQMGQEVILRCVPISNHLYFYWYRQILGQKVEFLVSFYNNEISEKSEIFDDQFSVERPDGSNFTLKIRSTKLEDSAMYFCASRSGQVGRQDQPQHFGDGTRLSIL.

V usage is TRBV7-9 and J usage is TRBJ2-7, with 7 bases aligning to TRBD2. Looked up from germline, CDR1 is SEHNR and CDR2 is FQNEAQ (reference sequence). The CDR3 covers 12 residues. V dropped 7 bases and J dropped 2; count of bases not matched to a gene: 2. The CDR3 region has the DNA TGTGCCAGCAAGGGAGGGACCTACGAGCAGTACTTC. The encoded protein is CASKGGTYEQYF. The variable domain in full, with the rest retrieved from reference TRBV7-9 and TRBJ2-7, is DTGVSQNPRHKITKRGQNVTFRCDPISEHNRLYWYRQTLGQGPEFLTYFQNEAQLEKSRLLSDRFSAERPKGSFSTLEIQRTEQGDSAMYLCASKGGTYEQYFGPGTRLTVT.

The chain links TRBV19 to TRBJ2-5; TRBD2 matches 10 bases. V dropped 5 bases and J dropped 2; count of bases not matched to a gene: 5. Germline CDR1 and CDR2: LNHDA and SQIVND (reference sequence). This CDR3 has 15 amino acids. CDR3 amino acids: CASSSPAGGQETQYF. As DNA, the CDR3 is TGTGCCAGTAGTTCCCCAGCGGGGGGGCAAGAGACCCAGTACTTC.

This sequence joins TRBV10-2 and TRBJ1-2; tentative D call: TRBD1 (6 bases). This CDR3 has 12 residues. Germline CDR1 is WSHSY and CDR2 is SAAADI. V was trimmed by 3 bases and J by 8 bases, leaving 10 bases between them. The CDR3 protein is CASSEPGEGYTF. In DNA form, the CDR3 reads TGCGCCAGCAGTGAACCAGGGGAGGGCTACACCTTC.

This clone was seen more than once but under ten times. CDR3 loop: CASSSSRDRVDQPQHF. CDR3 nucleotides: TGTGCCAGCAGCTCGTCCCGGGACAGGGTCGATCAGCCCCAGCATTTT. The chain couples TRBV7-9 to TRBJ1-5; TRBD1 matches at 9 bases. CDR1 and CDR2 (germline): SEHNR, FQNEAQ (reference sequence). The CDR3 is 16 amino acids. Trimming cost V 4 bases and J 5 bases; bases outside gene matches: 9.

The V and J genes are TRBV19 and TRBJ1-6; D ambiguous. This CDR3 has 16 residues. Trimming removed 7 bases from V and 7 bases from J, with 20 bases in between. Per germline, CDR1 LNHDA and CDR2 SQIVND (reference sequence). CDR3 loop: CASKSLAQVRNSPLHF. In nucleotides, the CDR3 is TGTGCCAGTAAAAGTCTCGCCCAGGTTAGAAATTCACCCCTCCACTTT.

The chain uses TRBV4-1 and TRBJ1-4; maybe TRBD1 (5 bases). The CDR3 spans 16 residues. V was cut by 0 bases and J by 8 bases, with 16 bases left in between. Germline assignment: CDR1 MGHRA and CDR2 YSYEKL. CDR3 coding DNA: TGCGCCAGCAGCCAAGACCGGCGGCAGGGAGGGGAAAAACTGTTTTTT. Translated: CASSQDRRQGGEKLFF.

This clone showed up just once. J is TRBJ1-6 and V is TRBV6-5; D gene uncertain. The germline CDR1 and CDR2 sequences are MNHEY and SVGAGI. Deletions cut 3 bases from V and 3 bases from J, with 6 bases between. The CDR3 is made up of 14 amino acids. The CDR3 is CASSYADYNSPLHF. The DNA of the CDR3 is TGTGCCAGCAGTTATGCGGACTATAATTCACCCCTCCACTTT.

This clone was counted a few times. This chain connects TRBV14 to TRBJ2-1; no reliable D call. In germline, CDR1 is SGHDN, CDR2 FVKESK. This CDR3 is built from 14 residues. Trimming stripped 2 bases from V and 7 bases from J, with 12 bases between. The CDR3 DNA follows: TGTGCCAGCAGCCAATCTTCGGGTGGGAATGAGCAGTTCTTC. It specifies CASSQSSGGNEQFF.

The chain's CDR3 is CASSARTGAGDTQYF. The CDR3, as DNA: TGTGCCAGCAGCGCCAGGACAGGGGCAGGAGATACGCAGTATTTT. The V gene is TRBV5-6, the J gene TRBJ2-3, with 9 positions matching TRBD1. Germline values: CDR1 SGHDT, CDR2 YYEEEE. The CDR3 extends over 15 amino acids. Trimming took 4 bases from V and 5 from J; bases not matched to a gene: 8.

The J gene is TRBJ2-2, the V gene TRBV6-5, with D tentatively TRBD1 (5 bases). The V gene's germline CDR1 is MNHEY and CDR2 SVGAGI. Trimming removed 5 bases from V and 3 bases from J, with 7 bases in between. This CDR3 region has 13 residues. In DNA form, the CDR3 reads TGTGCCAGCAGTGACAGACACACCGGGGAGCTGTTTTTT. This translates into CASSDRHTGELFF.

V gene TRBV16 combines with J gene TRBJ2-2; D call uncertain. Germline CDR1 reads KGHSY; CDR2 reads FQNENV. CDR3 size: 15 residues. V was cut by 7 bases and J by 5 bases, with 17 bases left in between. CDR3 protein: CASTTPETITGELFF. CDR3 DNA: TGTGCCAGCACTACCCCCGAGACAATTACCGGGGAGCTGTTTTTT.

This rearrangement joins TRBV7-2 to TRBJ2-5; perhaps TRBD2 as D (5 bases). The germline V gene encodes CDR1 SGHTA and CDR2 FQGNSA. This CDR3 comprises 12 residues. Deletions cut 5 bases from V and 4 bases from J, with 8 bases between. This CDR3 reads CASSPRGETQYF. For the CDR3, the DNA is TGTGCCAGCAGCCCCCGGGGAGAGACCCAGTACTTC.